These 9 T cell receptor beta chains share one sample of origin, sequenced in a study of blood T cells in healthy people across ages. Primers used in a second PCR of about 6 to 11 cycles were a sample-barcoded 5' primer and a J-beta primer mix. TCRdb called the 5' RACE reads again in MiXCR, with one record for every CDR3 protein. The sample carries 1,300,000 or so distinct CDR3 sequences, approximately 59% recorded once. The sample consisted of blood. The receptors were sampled from a man between 18 and 35 years old in good health.

In this sample, this clonotype turned up a few times. CDR3 amino acids: CASSQQGRTPTDTQYF. In nucleotides, the CDR3 is TGCGCCAGCAGCCAACAAGGGCGGACCCCCACAGATACGCAGTATTTT. The genes are TRBV5-1 and TRBJ2-3; no reliable D call. V was trimmed by 4 bases and J by 2 bases, leaving 17 bases between them. Germline CDR1 and CDR2: SGHRS and YFSETQ. There are 16 residues in the CDR3.

In DNA form, the CDR3 reads TGTGCCAGCAGCCAAGATCTGGCAGGGCCCCTCCACTTT. It codes for CASSQDLAGPLHF. The chain has TRBV4-2 and TRBJ1-6; possibly TRBD1 for D (5 bases). Trimming removed 0 bases at V and 13 bases at J, with 10 bases between. The CDR3 extends over 13 amino acids. Germline values: CDR1 LGHNA, CDR2 YNFKEQ.

V is TRBV28 and J is TRBJ2-1, with TRBD2 matching 13 bases. The J segment lost 6 bases and the V segment lost 5 bases, leaving 7 bases of the junction unmatched. The V gene's germline CDR1 is MDHEN and CDR2 SYDVKM. The CDR3 is 16 amino acids. The CDR3 loop is CASSTTGLAGRNEQFF. The CDR3 nucleotides read TGTGCCAGCAGTACCACGGGACTAGCGGGGCGCAATGAGCAGTTCTTC. The variable domain in full, with the rest retrieved from reference TRBV28 and TRBJ2-1, is DVKVTQSSRYLVKRTGEKVFLECVQDMDHENMFWYRQDPGLGLRLIYFSYDVKMKEKGDIPEGYSVSREKKERFSLILESASTNQTSMYLCASSTTGLAGRNEQFFGPGTRLTVL.

The chain uses TRBV12-3 or TRBV12-4 and TRBJ2-5; TRBD1 agrees at 8 bases. CDR3 length equals 13 residues. Trimming took 6 bases from V and 5 from J; bases not matched to a gene: 5. CDR3 loop: CASRPTGDETQYF. The CDR3 DNA reads as TGTGCCAGCAGGCCGACAGGGGATGAGACCCAGTACTTC.

The genes are TRBV6-5 and TRBJ1-2; TRBD1 agrees at 7 bases. The V and J ends lost 6 bases and 8 bases, in that order; junction bases with no gene match: 18. The CDR3 consists of 16 residues. Germline CDR1 and CDR2: MNHEY and SVGAGI. In DNA, the CDR3 is TGTGCCAGCAGACACCGGGACAGACCCTCTTTTCTCGGCTACACCTTC. It translates to CASRHRDRPSFLGYTF.

The V call is TRBV20-1, the J call TRBJ2-7, with D perhaps TRBD1 (6 bases). The CDR3 has 12 residues. Germline CDR1 reads DFQATT; CDR2 reads SNEGSKA (reference sequence). Trimming cost V 3 bases and J 5 bases, with 11 bases left between them. As DNA, the CDR3 is TGCAGTGCTAGTGACAGGAGTGACGAGCAGTACTTC. Amino acids: CSASDRSDEQYF.

The rearrangement uses TRBV11-2 and TRBJ2-3; 9 nucleotides agree with TRBD1. This CDR3 contains 16 residues. V trimming: 3 bases; J trimming: 3 bases; junction bases outside the gene matches: 7. CDR1 is SGHAT and CDR2 is FQNNGV in the germline V gene. The CDR3 region is CASSFPDRGMTDTQYF. CDR3 DNA: TGTGCCAGCAGCTTCCCCGACAGGGGGATGACAGATACGCAGTATTTT.

V is TRBV27 and J is TRBJ1-4; no clear D. Germline assignment: CDR1 MNHEY and CDR2 SMNVEV (reference sequence). This CDR3 is built from 12 residues. Deletions cut 5 bases from V and 8 bases from J, with 9 bases between. CDR3 sequence (DNA): TGTGCCAGCAGTGCCCTTCTAGAAAAACTGTTTTTT. This encodes CASSALLEKLFF.

The chain employs TRBV15 and TRBJ2-4, with D uncertain. The CDR3 sequence is 13 residues long. Germline V CDR1 and CDR2: LNHNV, YYDKDF (reference sequence). Trimming took off 5 bases at V and 9 bases at J, with 14 bases between the two ends. The CDR3 DNA reads as TGTGCCACCAGCGAAGGTACAAATATCATTCAGTACTTC. Amino acid sequence: CATSEGTNIIQYF.